Listed below are T cell receptor beta chains from one sample, sequenced in a study of T cell responses to AZD1222 COVID-19 vaccine. Produced via immunoSEQ multiplex PCR; TCRdb's table is partial and in-frame only. This sample carries around 140,000 clones, with 2.2% going to the ten biggest clones. The source material was peripheral blood. The receptors come from an adult in good health. Both conserved end residues are part of each CDR3. A D gene is named only where the DNA matches it firmly.

>TRBV5-1|TRBD1|TRBJ2-7
TGCGCCAGCAGACCCGGGACAGGGTCCCCCTACGAGCAGTACTTC
CASRPGTGSPYEQYF
>TRBV19|TRBD1|TRBJ1-5
TGTGCCAGTAGGATGGACAGGACCACAGGTCAGCCCCAGCATTTT
CASRMDRTTGQPQHF
>TRBV13|-|TRBJ1-5
TGTGCCAGCAGCTCCAGAGAGGGGAATCAGCCCCAGCATTTT
CASSSREGNQPQHF
>TRBV7-9|-|TRBJ1-1
TGTGCCAGCAGCTTAGCGCGAGTTGGTTCTGAAGCTTTCTTT
CASSLARVGSEAFF
>TRBV4-3|TRBD1|TRBJ1-1
TGCGCCAGCAGCCAAGGAGTTAGAGGGGGCACAGGGGTGGGCACTGAAGCTTTCTTT
CASSQGVRGGTGVGTEAFF
>TRBV19|-|TRBJ1-1
TGTGCCAGTAGTATCCAGGGAGGCGGGGGTACTGAAGCTTTCTTT
CASSIQGGGGTEAFF
>TRBV6-5|-|TRBJ1-2
TGTGCCAGCACGGAGCTGGCAGGAACTAACTATGGCTACACCTTC
CASTELAGTNYGYTF
>TRBV7-9|-|TRBJ1-4
TGTGCCAGCACCTCGGGGGGGCGGGAAAAACTGTTTTTT
CASTSGGREKLFF
>TRBV4-3|TRBD1|TRBJ1-2
TGCGCCAGCAGCCAAGACAGGACAGGGAACTATGGCTACACCTTC
CASSQDRTGNYGYTF
>TRBV5-5|-|TRBJ2-2
TGTGCCAGCAGCTTGAATAGGGCCGGGGAGCTGTTTTTT
CASSLNRAGELFF